These T cell receptor beta chains were read from a single sample in a study of blood T cell repertoires in COVID-19. Clones were sequenced by immunoSEQ multiplex PCR, and TCRdb holds only the in-frame ones, with some missing. The table includes 210,000 or so clones, 70% to 90% detected once. Sample: peripheral blood. These TCRs come from a woman aged 40-49 years with acute or convalescent COVID-19. Both conserved end residues are part of each CDR3. A D gene is named only where the DNA matches it firmly. Clone size, where shown, is once, few, many, or a class for clones that have expanded.

D,V,J,size,DNA,CDR3
NA,TRBV4-1,TRBJ1-1,NA,TGCGCCAGCAGCCAAGAAGACATGAACACTGAAGCTTTCTTT,CASSQEDMNTEAFF
TRBD1,TRBV19,TRBJ1-1,once,TGTGCCAGTAGTAGGGACAGGATGAACACTGAAGCTTTCTTT,CASSRDRMNTEAFF
NA,TRBV19,TRBJ2-5,NA,TGTGCCAGTAGTGGTCGAGGGATGAGGGCCCAGTACTTC,CASSGRGMRAQYF
TRBD1,TRBV3-1/TRBV3-2,TRBJ1-1,NA,TGTGCCAGCAGCCGACAGGGGAACACTGAAGCTTTCTTT,CASSRQGNTEAFF
NA,TRBV4-1,TRBJ2-2,NA,TGCGCCAGCCTAGGCAGTCCAACCGGGGAGCTGTTTTTT,CASLGSPTGELFF
TRBD1,TRBV5-1,TRBJ1-1,NA,TGCGCCAGCGGGACGTCAGGGACAGGTGCAAGAAACACTGAAGCTTTCTTT,CASGTSGTGARNTEAFF
TRBD2,TRBV24-1,TRBJ2-1,NA,TGTGCCACCAGTGATGTTAGCGGGCCAGGGAATGAGCAGTTCTTC,CATSDVSGPGNEQFF
NA,TRBV7-2,TRBJ1-2,once,TGTGCCAGCAGCTTAGTTCGGGAGCGAGGTGGCTACACCTTC,CASSLVRERGGYTF
NA,TRBV5-1,TRBJ1-5,NA,TGCGCCAGCAGCCGGGGGGAAGGAGGCAATCAGCCCCAGCATTTT,CASSRGEGGNQPQHF
NA,TRBV2,TRBJ1-4,NA,TGTGCCAGCAGCCGTCCAGGCCCAACTAATGAAAAACTGTTTTTT,CASSRPGPTNEKLFF
TRBD1,TRBV15,TRBJ2-2,NA,TGTGCCACCAGCTTAGGACAGGGAAGCGGGGAGCTGTTTTTT,CATSLGQGSGELFF
TRBD1,TRBV24-1,TRBJ2-2,NA,TGTGCCACCAGTGGTCGACAGGGGAACACCGGGGAGCTGTTTTTT,CATSGRQGNTGELFF
TRBD1,TRBV18,TRBJ1-5,once,TGTGCCAGCTCACCTTACAGGGGTAGCAATCAGCCCCAGCATTTT,CASSPYRGSNQPQHF
TRBD1,TRBV28,TRBJ1-2,NA,TGTGCCAGCAGTCCCAACAGGGGGCGAATTGGTGGCTACACCTTC,CASSPNRGRIGGYTF
TRBD2,TRBV7-2,TRBJ2-2,NA,TGTGCCAGCAGCCTCGCGGGGGGCACCGGGGAGCTGTTTTTT,CASSLAGGTGELFF
TRBD1,TRBV12-5,TRBJ1-2,NA,TGTGCTAGTGGTCCTAAAGCGGACAGGGGAGATCATGGCTACACCTTC,CASGPKADRGDHGYTF
TRBD1,TRBV14,TRBJ1-2,NA,TGTGCCAGCAGCCGACAGGGGCCTTATGGCTACACCTTC,CASSRQGPYGYTF
TRBD1,TRBV4-1,TRBJ1-2,NA,TGCGCCAGCAGCCAACAACAGGGGGCCGGCTATGGCTACACCTTC,CASSQQQGAGYGYTF
TRBD1,TRBV30,TRBJ1-1,NA,TGTGCATTTCTCGGACAGGGAGCTTTCTTT,CAFLGQGAFF
TRBD2,TRBV7-9,TRBJ2-5,NA,TGTGCCAGCAGCCCACTAGCGGGGGAAACCGAAGAGACCCAGTACTTC,CASSPLAGETEETQYF
NA,TRBV29-1,TRBJ1-5,NA,TGCAGCGTCCGACAGACAAGCAATCAGCCCCAGCATTTT,CSVRQTSNQPQHF
NA,TRBV25-1,TRBJ1-2,NA,TGTGCCAGCAGAGCTGGGGGGTCTCACGGCTACACCTTC,CASRAGGSHGYTF
TRBD2,TRBV5-1,TRBJ2-2,NA,TGCGCCAGCAGCTTTACCCCTCCGACTAGCGGGGGGGCGGGGACCGGGGAGCTGTTTTTT,CASSFTPPTSGGAGTGELFF
NA,TRBV3-1/TRBV3-2,TRBJ1-4,NA,TGTGCCAGCAGCCGGACAGTCGGGGGGGAAAAACTGTTTTTT,CASSRTVGGEKLFF
NA,TRBV20-1,TRBJ2-2,NA,TGCAGTGCTAGCTTCACCGGGGAGCTGTTTTTT,CSASFTGELFF
NA,TRBV7-9,TRBJ1-4,few,TGTGCCAGCAGCTCGTCGGGGGGAGGTGAAAAACTGTTTTTT,CASSSSGGGEKLFF
TRBD1,TRBV27,TRBJ1-2,NA,TGTGCCAGCAGTAGGACAGGGGGGAACTATGGCTACACCTTC,CASSRTGGNYGYTF
NA,TRBV27,TRBJ1-6,NA,TGTGCCAGCAGTTTATATTCAGGGCACGATTCACCCCTCCACTTT,CASSLYSGHDSPLHF
NA,TRBV5-6,TRBJ1-1,NA,TGTGCCAGCAGCTTCCCTCTAGGGAACACTGAAGCTTTCTTT,CASSFPLGNTEAFF
TRBD2,TRBV7-2,TRBJ2-1,once,TGTGCCAGCAGCTTACAGCTAGCGGGGGGGCCCCTCTACAATGAGCAGTTCTTC,CASSLQLAGGPLYNEQFF
NA,TRBV20-1,TRBJ1-1,NA,TGCAGTGCGAAGTTCGGGACTGAAGCTTTCTTT,CSAKFGTEAFF
TRBD2,TRBV7-2,TRBJ2-1,NA,TGTGCCAGCAGCTTAGGGGCGGGGGGATACTACAATGAGCAGTTCTTC,CASSLGAGGYYNEQFF
NA,TRBV12-5,TRBJ2-3,NA,TGTGCTAGTGGTGCAGGGGTAGGAACAGATACGCAGTATTTT,CASGAGVGTDTQYF
NA,TRBV30,TRBJ1-1,NA,TGTGCCTGGACTGCAGGCCCCAACACTGAAGCTTTCTTT,CAWTAGPNTEAFF
TRBD1,TRBV19,TRBJ1-5,NA,TGTGCCAGTAGTGTTTGGGACAGAGATAGCAATCAGCCCCAGCATTTT,CASSVWDRDSNQPQHF
NA,TRBV6-5,TRBJ1-1,NA,TGTGCCAGCAGCGGTGGCAGGGCGGTTTTTGGGGCTTTCTTT,CASSGGRAVFGAFF
TRBD1,TRBV9,TRBJ2-2,NA,TGTGCCAGCAGCGTGACAGGGGGGAACACCGGGGAGCTGTTTTTT,CASSVTGGNTGELFF
NA,TRBV18,TRBJ1-4,NA,TGTGCCAGCTCACTTGGACAAGTTACTAATGAAAAACTGTTTTTT,CASSLGQVTNEKLFF
NA,TRBV6-5,TRBJ2-3,NA,TGTGCCAGCAGAGTAAATGACAACACAGATACGCAGTATTTT,CASRVNDNTDTQYF
NA,TRBV2,TRBJ1-2,NA,TGTGCCAGCAGTGGCACAGGTAGTTGGGGCGGCTACACCTTC,CASSGTGSWGGYTF
NA,TRBV19,TRBJ1-6,NA,TGTGCCAGTAGTTCAGGGGTCTATTCACCCCTCCACTTT,CASSSGVYSPLHF
NA,TRBV27,TRBJ1-6,NA,TGTGCCAGCAGAAACAAGCTTGGAGGTAATTCACCCCTCCACTTT,CASRNKLGGNSPLHF
NA,TRBV10-1,TRBJ1-1,NA,TGCGCCAGCAGAGACGACAGGACGACTGAAGCTTTCTTT,CASRDDRTTEAFF
NA,TRBV5-8,TRBJ2-4,NA,TGTGCCAGCAGCTTCGGGTGGAACATTCAGTACTTC,CASSFGWNIQYF
NA,TRBV6-5,TRBJ1-4,once,TGTGCCAGCAGTTACTCGACGGGGGGAAAACTGTTTTTT,CASSYSTGGKLFF
NA,TRBV6-6,TRBJ1-1,NA,TGTGCCAGCACACAACAGAGCACTGAAGCTTTCTTT,CASTQQSTEAFF
TRBD1,TRBV6-1,TRBJ1-3,NA,TGTGCCAGCAGTGATGGCAGGGGGGGAAACACCATATATTTT,CASSDGRGGNTIYF
NA,TRBV12-3/TRBV12-4,TRBJ1-4,NA,TGTGCCAGCAGTTTCTTAATTGAAAAACTGTTTTTT,CASSFLIEKLFF
TRBD1,TRBV19,TRBJ2-1,NA,TGTGCCAGTATGCCGGGGGACAGGCCACTCAATGAGCAGTTCTTC,CASMPGDRPLNEQFF
NA,TRBV27,TRBJ1-3,NA,TGTGCCAGCAGTTTATCTAATACTGGAAACACCATATATTTT,CASSLSNTGNTIYF
NA,TRBV2,TRBJ1-6,NA,TGTGCCAGCGAGGGAAATTCACCCCTCCACTTT,CASEGNSPLHF
TRBD2,TRBV5-1,TRBJ2-1,NA,TGCGCCAGCAGCTTACTGACTAGCCATACTTACAATGAGCAGTTCTTC,CASSLLTSHTYNEQFF
NA,TRBV2,TRBJ2-1,NA,TGTGCCAGCAGGAGAGAGCCGGCCTACAATGAGCAGTTCTTC,CASRREPAYNEQFF
NA,TRBV30,TRBJ1-2,NA,TGTGCCTGGAGTCGCTCCTCCGGTTCCTATGGCTACACCTTC,CAWSRSSGSYGYTF
TRBD1,TRBV3-1/TRBV3-2,TRBJ1-2,once,TGTGCCAGCAGCCAGGCCGGGACAGGGGGTTATGGCTACACCTTC,CASSQAGTGGYGYTF
TRBD1,TRBV5-1,TRBJ2-3,NA,TGCGCCAGCAGCTGGATAAGTGACAGGGGACCCACAGATACGCAGTATTTT,CASSWISDRGPTDTQYF
NA,TRBV25-1,TRBJ1-4,NA,TGTGCCAGCAGTGAACAGGGTCCCAATGAAAAACTGTTTTTT,CASSEQGPNEKLFF
NA,TRBV30,TRBJ1-2,NA,TGTGCCTGGAAAGGGGACTACTATGGCTACACCTTC,CAWKGDYYGYTF
NA,TRBV19,TRBJ2-2,NA,TGTGCCAGTAGTCCGTCAGGGGTAACCGGGGAGCTGTTTTTT,CASSPSGVTGELFF
TRBD1,TRBV2,TRBJ1-1,NA,TGTGCCAGCAGTTGGACAGGTAACACTGAAGCTTTCTTT,CASSWTGNTEAFF